This T cell receptor (beta chain) is drawn from a study of shared clonotypes between healthy human individuals. As defined, naive CD8 cells were CD45RO-negative and positively selected for CCR7, with terminally differentiated effector memory CD45RA+ cells excluded. TCRdb keeps only in-frame clones here, not all; method: immunoSEQ multiplex PCR. The table has some 1,900,000 clones, about 95% seen once. CDR3 length: 17 amino acids. Germline CDR1 reads KGHSH; CDR2 reads LQKENI. V shed 2 bases and J shed 0 bases, with 16 bases lying between them. This rearrangement joins TRBV18 to TRBJ1-1; D is possibly TRBD1 (5 bases). This clonotype originated in a man in his late teens or twenties in good health. Sequences were obtained from naive CD8+ T cells sorted from blood. This CDR3 reads CASSPNPTDNMNTEAFF. CDR3 nucleotides: TGTGCCAGCTCACCAAATCCGACAGATAACATGAACACTGAAGCTTTCTTT.